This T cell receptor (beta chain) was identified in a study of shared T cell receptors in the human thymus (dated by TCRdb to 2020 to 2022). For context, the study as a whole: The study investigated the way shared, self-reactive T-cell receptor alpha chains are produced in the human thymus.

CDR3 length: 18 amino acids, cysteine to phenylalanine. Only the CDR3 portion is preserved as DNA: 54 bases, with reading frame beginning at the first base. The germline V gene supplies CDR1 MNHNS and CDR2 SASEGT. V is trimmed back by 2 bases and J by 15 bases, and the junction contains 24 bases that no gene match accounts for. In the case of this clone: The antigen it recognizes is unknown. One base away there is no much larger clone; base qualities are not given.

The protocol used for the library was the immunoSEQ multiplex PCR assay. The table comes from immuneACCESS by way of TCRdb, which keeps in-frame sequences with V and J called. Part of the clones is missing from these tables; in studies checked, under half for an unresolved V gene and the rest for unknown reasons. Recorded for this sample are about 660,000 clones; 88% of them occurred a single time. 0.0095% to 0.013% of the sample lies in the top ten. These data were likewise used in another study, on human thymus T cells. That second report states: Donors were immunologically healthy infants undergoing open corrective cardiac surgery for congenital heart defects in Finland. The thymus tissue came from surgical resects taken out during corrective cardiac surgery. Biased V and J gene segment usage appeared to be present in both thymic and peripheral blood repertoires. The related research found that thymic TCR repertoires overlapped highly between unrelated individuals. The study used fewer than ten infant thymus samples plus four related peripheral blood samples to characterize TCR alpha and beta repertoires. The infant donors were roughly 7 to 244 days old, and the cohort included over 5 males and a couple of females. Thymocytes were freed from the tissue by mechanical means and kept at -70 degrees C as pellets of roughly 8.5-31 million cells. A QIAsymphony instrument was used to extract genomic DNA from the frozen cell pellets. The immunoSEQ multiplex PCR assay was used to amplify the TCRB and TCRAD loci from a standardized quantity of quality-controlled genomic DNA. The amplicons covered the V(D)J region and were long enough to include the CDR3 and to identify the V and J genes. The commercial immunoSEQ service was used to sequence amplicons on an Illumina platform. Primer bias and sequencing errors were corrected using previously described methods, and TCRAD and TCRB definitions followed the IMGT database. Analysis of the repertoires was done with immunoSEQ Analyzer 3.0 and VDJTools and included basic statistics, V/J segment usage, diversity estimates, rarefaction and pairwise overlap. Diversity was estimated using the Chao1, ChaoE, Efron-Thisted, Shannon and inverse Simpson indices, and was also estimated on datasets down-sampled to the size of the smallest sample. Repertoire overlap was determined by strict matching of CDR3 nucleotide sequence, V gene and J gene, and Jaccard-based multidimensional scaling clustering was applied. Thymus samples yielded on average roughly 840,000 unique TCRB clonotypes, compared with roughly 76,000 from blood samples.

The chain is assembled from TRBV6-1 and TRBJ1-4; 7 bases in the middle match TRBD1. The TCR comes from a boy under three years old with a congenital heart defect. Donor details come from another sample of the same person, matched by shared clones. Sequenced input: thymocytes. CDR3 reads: CASSEQANRGRDEERLFF. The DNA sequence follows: TGTGCCAGCAGTGAACAGGCGAACAGGGGCCGGGATGAGGAAAGGTTGTTTTTT.